This T cell receptor (beta chain) stems from a study of CXCR3-negative and CXCR3-positive naive CD8 T cells. All TRB cDNA libraries came from 5' RACE performed with UMI labels. TCRdb re-called the 5' RACE reads and catalogs CDR3 proteins one per entry, DNA excluded. The record lists 28,000 or so distinct CDR3 sequences, of which the ten most abundant hold 2.5% to 3%. Germline V CDR1 and CDR2: SGDLS, YYNGEE. The CDR3 totals 16 residues. The J gene is TRBJ1-5, the V gene TRBV9; TCRdb picks TRBD1, but there is no DNA to check that call. The sequenced sample was naive CXCR3- CD8+ T cells from blood. The sample's subset: CD45RO-CCR7+CD27+CD95- naive CD8+ T cells lacking CXCR3 (TNR3-). This TCR was recovered from a human donor in good health. Some clones in this sample may be carry-over from other donors' samples. CDR3: CASSVGAGWPNQPQHF.